This TCR beta chain was profiled in a study of T-cell reconstitution after alpha-beta-depleted transplantation in children. The CDR3 spans 14 residues. V was trimmed by 0 bases and J by 4 bases, leaving 7 bases between them. Germline V lookup: CDR1 MNHEY, CDR2 SMNVEV (reference sequence). This clonotype was seen a handful of times. A library of TCRbeta sequences, prepared with unique molecular identifiers, was generated. TCRdb fed the PCR reads into MiXCR, producing one record per CDR3 protein. The sample has just under 550,000 distinct CDR3 sequences; about 16% are singletons. The genes are TRBV27 and TRBJ1-3; the D is unclear. The sequence came from a human donor who donated a stem cell graft to a child with acute lymphoblastic leukemia. This sample comprised PBMCs from the stem cell graft donor, obtained from the stem cell graft. The CDR3, as DNA: TGTGCCAGCAGTTTATCTCCTGGGGGAAACACCATATATTTT. Translated, it gives CASSLSPGGNTIYF.